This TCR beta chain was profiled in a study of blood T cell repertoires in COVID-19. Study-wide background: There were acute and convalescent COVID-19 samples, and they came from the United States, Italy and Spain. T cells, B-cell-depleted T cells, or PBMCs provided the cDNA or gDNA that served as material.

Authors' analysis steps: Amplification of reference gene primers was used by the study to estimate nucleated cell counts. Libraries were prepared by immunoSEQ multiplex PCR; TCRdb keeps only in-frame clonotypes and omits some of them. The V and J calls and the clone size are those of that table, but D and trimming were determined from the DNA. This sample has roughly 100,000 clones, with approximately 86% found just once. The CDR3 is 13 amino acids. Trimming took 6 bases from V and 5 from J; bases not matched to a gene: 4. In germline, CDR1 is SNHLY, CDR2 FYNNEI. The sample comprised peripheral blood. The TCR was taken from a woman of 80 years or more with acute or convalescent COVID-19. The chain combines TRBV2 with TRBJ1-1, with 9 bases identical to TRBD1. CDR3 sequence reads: CASRGTGITEAFF. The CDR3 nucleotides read TGTGCCAGCAGGGGGACAGGGATTACTGAAGCTTTCTTT.